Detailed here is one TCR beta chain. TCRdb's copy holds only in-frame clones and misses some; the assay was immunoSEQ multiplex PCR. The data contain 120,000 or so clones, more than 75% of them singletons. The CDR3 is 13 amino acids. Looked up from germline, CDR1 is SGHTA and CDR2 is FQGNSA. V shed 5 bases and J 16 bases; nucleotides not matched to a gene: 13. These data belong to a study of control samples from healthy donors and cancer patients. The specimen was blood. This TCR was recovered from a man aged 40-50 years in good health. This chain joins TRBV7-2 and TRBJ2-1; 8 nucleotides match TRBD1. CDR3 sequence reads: CASSPTGDGGEFF. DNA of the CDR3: TGTGCCAGCAGCCCGACAGGGGACGGTGGCGAATTCTTC.